This paragraph reports one T cell receptor beta chain. As yet, its antigen is unknown. This record belongs to a study of T cells in tuberculosis. Study context: In South Africa, adults with active tuberculosis were compared with IGRA-negative and latently infected IGRA-positive adolescents.

Study-level results: Active tuberculosis alpha repertoires lay closer to GMM-specific TCRs than controls'. Samples were chosen by availability of cryopreserved specimens. Active tuberculosis patients had shorter CDR3-alpha; the beta difference was nonsignificant.

There are 16 residues in the CDR3. V gave up 3 bases and J gave up 2 bases, with 17 bases separating them. From germline, CDR1 is MDHEN and CDR2 SYDVKM. Repertoires were generated with immunoSEQ multiplex PCR, while TCRdb's copy carries only in-frame clones and drops some. In the table there are some 31,000 clones, 80% to 95% of which are singletons. The chain joins TRBV28 to TRBJ2-7; maybe TRBD2 (6 bases). This sequence originates from a donor aged 10-30 years with latent tuberculosis or without tuberculosis infection. Sequencing was carried out using PBMCs. CDR3 protein: CASSLLRGTDPYEQYF. DNA for the CDR3: TGTGCCAGCAGTTTGTTACGCGGGACGGACCCCTACGAGCAGTACTTC.